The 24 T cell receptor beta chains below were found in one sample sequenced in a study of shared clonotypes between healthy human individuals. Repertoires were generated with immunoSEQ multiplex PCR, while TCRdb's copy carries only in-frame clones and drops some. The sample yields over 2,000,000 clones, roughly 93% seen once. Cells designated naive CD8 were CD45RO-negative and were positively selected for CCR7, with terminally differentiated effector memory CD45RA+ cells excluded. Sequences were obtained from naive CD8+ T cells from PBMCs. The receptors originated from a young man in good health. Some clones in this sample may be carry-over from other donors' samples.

Here the CDR3 DNA reads TGTGCCAGCAGTCCCATGACCACTGAAGCTTTCTTT. It is translated as CASSPMTTEAFF. The chain links TRBV6-1 to TRBJ1-1; D not certain. This CDR3 is 12 amino acids long. Trimming removed 5 bases from V and 4 bases from J, with 8 bases in between. Germline loops: CDR1 MNHNS, CDR2 SASEGT.

The CDR3 here is CASSQEMVDGGRTGELFF. The CDR3 bases are TGCGCCAGCAGCCAAGAAATGGTTGACGGGGGGCGCACCGGGGAGCTGTTTTTT. The J gene is TRBJ2-2, the V gene TRBV4-3, with TRBD2 as a possible D gene (7 bases). CDR3 length equals 18 residues. From germline, CDR1 is LGHNA and CDR2 YSLEER. Trimming shortened V by 0 bases and J by 4 bases, and 18 bases separated the two germline ends.

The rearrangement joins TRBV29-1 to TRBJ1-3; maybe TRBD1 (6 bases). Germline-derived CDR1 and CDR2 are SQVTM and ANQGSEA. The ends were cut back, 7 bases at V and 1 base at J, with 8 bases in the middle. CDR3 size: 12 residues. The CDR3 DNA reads TGCAGCGCTCAGGGGTCTGGAAACACCATATATTTT. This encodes CSAQGSGNTIYF.

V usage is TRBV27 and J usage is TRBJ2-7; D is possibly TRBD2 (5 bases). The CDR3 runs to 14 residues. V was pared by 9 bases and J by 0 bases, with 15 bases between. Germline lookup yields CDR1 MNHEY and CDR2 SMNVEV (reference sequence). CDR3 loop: CARLRCGLSYEQYF. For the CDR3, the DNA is TGTGCCAGACTCCGGTGCGGACTCTCCTACGAGCAGTACTTC.

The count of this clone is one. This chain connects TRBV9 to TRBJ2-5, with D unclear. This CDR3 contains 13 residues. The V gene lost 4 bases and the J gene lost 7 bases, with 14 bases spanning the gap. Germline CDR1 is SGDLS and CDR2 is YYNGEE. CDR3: CASSTRTERTQYF. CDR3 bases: TGTGCCAGCAGCACCCGGACGGAGCGGACCCAGTACTTC.

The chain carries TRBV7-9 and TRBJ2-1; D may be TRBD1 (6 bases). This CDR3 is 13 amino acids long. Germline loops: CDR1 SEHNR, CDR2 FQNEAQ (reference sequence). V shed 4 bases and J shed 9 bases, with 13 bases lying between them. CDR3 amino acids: CASSYNRDGEQFF. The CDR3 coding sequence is TGTGCCAGCAGCTATAACAGGGACGGTGAGCAGTTCTTC.

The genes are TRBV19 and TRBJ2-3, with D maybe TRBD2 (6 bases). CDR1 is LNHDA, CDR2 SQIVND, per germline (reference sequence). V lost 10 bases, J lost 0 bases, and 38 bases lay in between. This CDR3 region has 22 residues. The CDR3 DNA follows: TGTGCCACCTCGGGGGAGACCCTCTGGCGGGACCGCGTTAAATCTAGCACAGATACGCAGTATTTT. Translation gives CATSGETLWRDRVKSSTDTQYF.

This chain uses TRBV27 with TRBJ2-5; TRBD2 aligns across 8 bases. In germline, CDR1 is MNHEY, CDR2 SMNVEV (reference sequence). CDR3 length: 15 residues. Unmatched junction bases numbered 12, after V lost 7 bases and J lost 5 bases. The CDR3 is CASIESGLAGETQYF. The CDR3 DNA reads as TGTGCCAGCATTGAGTCCGGACTAGCTGGGGAGACCCAGTACTTC.

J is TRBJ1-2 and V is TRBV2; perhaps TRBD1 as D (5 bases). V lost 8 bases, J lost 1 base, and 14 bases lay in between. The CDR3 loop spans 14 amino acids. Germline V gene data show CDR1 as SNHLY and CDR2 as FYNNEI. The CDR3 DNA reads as TGTGCCAGCCGATCCGTCGGGGGTAACTATGGCTACACCTTC. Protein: CASRSVGGNYGYTF.

CDR3 region: CASSLASGSPYEQYF. The CDR3 coding sequence is TGTGCCAGCAGTTTGGCTAGCGGGAGCCCCTACGAGCAGTACTTC. The genes are TRBV28 and TRBJ2-7, with 10 positions matching TRBD2. Germline lookup yields CDR1 MDHEN and CDR2 SYDVKM. The CDR3 extends over 15 amino acids. Germline trimming cut 3 bases from V and 2 bases from J; bases unmatched to any gene: 4.

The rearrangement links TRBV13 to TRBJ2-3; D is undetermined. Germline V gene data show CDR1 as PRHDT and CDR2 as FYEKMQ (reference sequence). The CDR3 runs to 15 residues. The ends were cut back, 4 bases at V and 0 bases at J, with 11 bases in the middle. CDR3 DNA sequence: TGTGCCAGCAGCTCAGGCGGAGATAGCACAGATACGCAGTATTTT. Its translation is CASSSGGDSTDTQYF.

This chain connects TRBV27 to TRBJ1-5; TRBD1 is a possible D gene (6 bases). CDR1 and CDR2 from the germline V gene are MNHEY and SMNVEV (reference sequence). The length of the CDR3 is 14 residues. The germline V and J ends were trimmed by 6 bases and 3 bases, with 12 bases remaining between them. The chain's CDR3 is CASSIRQDNQPQHF. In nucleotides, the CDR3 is TGTGCCAGCAGCATTCGACAGGACAATCAGCCCCAGCATTTT.

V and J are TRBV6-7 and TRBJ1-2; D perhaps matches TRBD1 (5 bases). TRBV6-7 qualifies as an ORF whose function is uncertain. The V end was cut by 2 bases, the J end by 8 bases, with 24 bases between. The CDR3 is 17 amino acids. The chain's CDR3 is CASSYTPNIGGPGGYTF. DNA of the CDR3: TGTGCCAGCAGTTACACCCCTAACATTGGGGGACCAGGGGGCTACACCTTC.

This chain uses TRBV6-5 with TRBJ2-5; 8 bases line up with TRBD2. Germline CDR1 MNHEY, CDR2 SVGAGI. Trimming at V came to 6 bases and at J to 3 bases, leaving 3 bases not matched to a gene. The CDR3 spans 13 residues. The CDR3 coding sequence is TGTGCCAGCAGACAAGCGGGAGAAGAGACCCAGTACTTC. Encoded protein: CASRQAGEETQYF.

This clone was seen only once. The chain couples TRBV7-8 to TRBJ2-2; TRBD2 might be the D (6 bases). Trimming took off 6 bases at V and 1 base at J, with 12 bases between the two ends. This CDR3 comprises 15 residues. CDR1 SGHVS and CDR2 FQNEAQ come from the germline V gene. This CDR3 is CASRGNGGNTGELFF. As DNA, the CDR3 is TGTGCCAGCAGGGGAAACGGGGGGAACACCGGGGAGCTGTTTTTT.

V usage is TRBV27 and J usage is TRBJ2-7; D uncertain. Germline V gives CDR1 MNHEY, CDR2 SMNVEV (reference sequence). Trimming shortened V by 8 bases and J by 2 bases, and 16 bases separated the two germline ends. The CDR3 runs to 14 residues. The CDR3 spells CASRLVGATYEQYF. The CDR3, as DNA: TGTGCCAGCCGCTTAGTTGGCGCTACCTACGAGCAGTACTTC.

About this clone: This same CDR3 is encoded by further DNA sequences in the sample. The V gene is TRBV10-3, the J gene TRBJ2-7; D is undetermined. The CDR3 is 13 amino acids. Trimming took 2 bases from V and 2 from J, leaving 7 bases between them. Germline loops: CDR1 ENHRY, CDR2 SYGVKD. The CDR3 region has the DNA TGTGCCATCAGTGAGGGGTTGGCCTACGAGCAGTACTTC. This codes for CAISEGLAYEQYF.

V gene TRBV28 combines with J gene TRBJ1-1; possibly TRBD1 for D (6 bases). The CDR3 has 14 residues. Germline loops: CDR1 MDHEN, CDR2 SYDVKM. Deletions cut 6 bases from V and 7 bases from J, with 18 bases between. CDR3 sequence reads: CASRPMTGNFEAFF. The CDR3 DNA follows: TGTGCCAGCAGACCTATGACAGGAAACTTTGAAGCTTTCTTT.

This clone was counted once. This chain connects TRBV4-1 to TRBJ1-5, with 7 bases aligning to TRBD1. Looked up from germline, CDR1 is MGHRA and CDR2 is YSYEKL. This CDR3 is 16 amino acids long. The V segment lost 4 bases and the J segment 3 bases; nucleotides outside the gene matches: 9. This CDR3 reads CASSPSGTASNQPQHF. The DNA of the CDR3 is TGCGCCAGCAGCCCCTCCGGGACAGCTTCCAATCAGCCCCAGCATTTT.

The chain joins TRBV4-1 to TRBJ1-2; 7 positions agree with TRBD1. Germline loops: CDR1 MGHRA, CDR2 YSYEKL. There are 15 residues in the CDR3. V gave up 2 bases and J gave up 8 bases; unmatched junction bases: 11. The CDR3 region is CASSQRRQGDGGYTF. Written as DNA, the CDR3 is TGCGCCAGCAGCCAACGAAGACAGGGAGATGGGGGCTACACCTTC.

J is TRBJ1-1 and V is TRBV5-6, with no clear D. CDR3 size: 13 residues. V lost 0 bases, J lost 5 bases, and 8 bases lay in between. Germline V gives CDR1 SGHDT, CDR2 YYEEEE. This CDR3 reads CASSLVGLTEAFF. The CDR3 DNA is TGTGCCAGCAGCTTGGTCGGATTAACTGAAGCTTTCTTT.

CDR3 region: CASSVGSRTNEQFF. Here the CDR3 DNA reads TGTGCCAGCAGCGTAGGGTCGCGTACTAATGAGCAGTTCTTC. V and J are TRBV9 and TRBJ2-1; D is uncertain. Trimming cost V 0 bases and J 7 bases, with 11 bases left between them. Germline CDR1 and CDR2: SGDLS and YYNGEE. There are 14 residues in the CDR3.

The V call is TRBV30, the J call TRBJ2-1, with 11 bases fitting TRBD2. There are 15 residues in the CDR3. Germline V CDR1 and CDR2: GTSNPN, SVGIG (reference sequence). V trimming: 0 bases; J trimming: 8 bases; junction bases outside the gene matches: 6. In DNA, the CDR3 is TGTGCCTGGAGTGTGGGTAGCGGGAGGGCCGATGAGCAGTTCTTC. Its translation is CAWSVGSGRADEQFF.

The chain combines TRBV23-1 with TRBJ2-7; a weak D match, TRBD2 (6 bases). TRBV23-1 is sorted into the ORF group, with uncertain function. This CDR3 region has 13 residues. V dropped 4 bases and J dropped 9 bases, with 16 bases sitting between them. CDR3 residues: CASSLPRDSRQYF. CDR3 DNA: TGCGCCAGCAGTCTCCCCCGGGACTCCAGGCAGTACTTC.